Presented here are 10 T cell receptor beta chains from one specimen sequenced in a study of cytomegalovirus exposure and HLA in healthy donors (dated 2017 in TCRdb). Preparation of the library involved the immunoSEQ multiplex PCR assay. The multiplex PCR relied on a mix of 60 forward primers for TCR Vbeta segments and 13 reverse primers for TCR Jbeta segments. TCRdb took this table from immuneACCESS and kept in-frame rearrangements with V and J called. Such tables lack part of the clones; where checked against another copy, unresolved V genes explain under half of the gap, and the rest is unexplained. The sample table holds approximately 100,000 clones, of which about 79% were seen once. The top ten constitute less than 3.5% of the sample. The sequenced sample consisted of PBMCs. The receptor set was obtained from a man between 45 and 60 years old in good health and CMV-seropositive.

The chain carries TRBV15 and TRBJ1-2; 11 bases fit TRBD1. The CDR3 covers 17 residues. The trim removed 4 bases at V and 0 bases at J, leaving 7 bases unmatched. Germline V gene sequence: CDR1 LNHNV, CDR2 YYDKDF (reference sequence). In nucleotides, the CDR3 is TGTGCCACCAGCACTGCTCCGGGACAGGGGGCTAACTATGGCTACACCTTC. This sequence encodes CATSTAPGQGANYGYTF.

The chain uses TRBV18 and TRBJ1-5, with 9 bases matching TRBD1. This CDR3 spans 15 amino acids. In germline, CDR1 is KGHSH, CDR2 LQKENI. After removal of 2 bases from V and 7 bases from J, the junction contained 6 bases not matched to a gene. This CDR3 reads CASSPNRGQGQPQHF. CDR3 coding DNA: TGTGCCAGCTCACCAAACAGGGGGCAGGGGCAGCCCCAGCATTTT.

V and J are TRBV10-2 and TRBJ1-2; D remains unclear. The CDR3 spans 13 residues. V lost 2 bases and J lost 8, with 12 bases in between. Per the germline V gene, CDR1 is WSHSY and CDR2 is SAAADI. The CDR3 spells CASSERQRGGYTF. The CDR3 bases are TGCGCCAGCAGTGAGAGGCAGCGCGGGGGCTACACCTTC.

In its sample, this clone was seen once. V and J are TRBV2 and TRBJ2-2; D is perhaps TRBD1 (5 bases). This CDR3 has 13 residues. Germline CDR1 reads SNHLY; CDR2 reads FYNNEI. The V gene lost 6 bases and the J gene lost 6 bases, with 11 bases spanning the gap. The CDR3 loop reads CASRTGAPGELFF. As DNA, the CDR3 is TGTGCCAGCAGGACTGGGGCGCCCGGGGAGCTGTTTTTT.

The CDR3 DNA reads as TGTGCCAGCAGCCCCCCCACTAGCGGGAGTATGATAGGAGGAACCGGGGAGCTGTTTTTT. Translation: CASSPPTSGSMIGGTGELFF. This chain uses TRBV7-3 with TRBJ2-2, with 11 bases fitting TRBD2. CDR1 is SGHTA and CDR2 is FQGTGA in the germline V gene. J gave up 5 bases and V 5 bases, and 19 bases lay outside the gene matches. CDR3 size: 20 residues.

This sequence joins TRBV9 and TRBJ2-1, with 9 bases aligning to TRBD1. V gave up 0 bases and J gave up 7 bases; unmatched junction bases: 5. The CDR3 is 15 amino acids. Germline assignment: CDR1 SGDLS and CDR2 YYNGEE. CDR3 nucleotide sequence: TGTGCCAGCAGCGTAGCCGGGGACAGGGCGAATGAGCAGTTCTTC. Protein product: CASSVAGDRANEQFF.

This clone came up a few times. The V gene is TRBV5-8, the J gene TRBJ2-5; D unresolved. Trimming took off 1 base at V and 1 base at J, with 5 bases between the two ends. Per the germline V gene, CDR1 is SGHTS and CDR2 is YDEGEE. This CDR3 is built from 13 residues. This chain's CDR3 is CASSLFSQETQYF. The DNA of the CDR3 is TGTGCCAGCAGCTTGTTCAGCCAAGAGACCCAGTACTTC.

Notes on this clone: Other DNA sequences from this sample encode an identical CDR3 as well. This chain connects TRBV5-1 to TRBJ2-1; 12 positions match TRBD2. From germline, CDR1 is SGHRS and CDR2 YFSETQ. V dropped 1 base and J dropped 4; count of bases not matched to a gene: 0. The CDR3 length is 15 residues. The CDR3 sequence is CASSLLAGGYNEQFF. Written as DNA, the CDR3 is TGCGCCAGCAGCTTGCTAGCGGGAGGGTACAATGAGCAGTTCTTC.

The chain uses TRBV18 and TRBJ2-7, with a weak D call TRBD1 (6 bases). CDR1 is KGHSH, CDR2 LQKENI, per germline. Between the trimmed V and J ends, which lost 4 bases and 7 bases, there was a span of 17 bases. The CDR3 length is 14 residues. CDR3 in amino acids: CASSQGGLLREQYF. The CDR3 DNA reads TGTGCCAGCTCACAAGGGGGTTTGTTAAGGGAGCAGTACTTC.

This clone turned up a few times. V gene TRBV19 combines with J gene TRBJ1-1; 10 bases are a match to TRBD1. The CDR3 totals 18 residues. In germline, CDR1 is LNHDA, CDR2 SQIVND (reference sequence). Losses at the gene ends were 6 bases for V and 2 bases for J; bases not matched to a gene: 15. CDR3 amino acids: CASRVRGTGDGRNTEAFF. Here the CDR3 DNA reads TGTGCCAGTAGGGTGAGAGGGACAGGGGATGGACGAAACACTGAAGCTTTCTTT. The full variable domain, in which reference TRBV19 and TRBJ1-1 provide the parts outside the CDR3, is DGGITQSPKYLFRKEGQNVTLSCEQNLNHDAMYWYRQDPGQGLRLIYYSQIVNDFQKGDIAEGYSVSREKKESFPLTVTSAQKNPTAFYLCASRVRGTGDGRNTEAFFGQGTRLTVV.